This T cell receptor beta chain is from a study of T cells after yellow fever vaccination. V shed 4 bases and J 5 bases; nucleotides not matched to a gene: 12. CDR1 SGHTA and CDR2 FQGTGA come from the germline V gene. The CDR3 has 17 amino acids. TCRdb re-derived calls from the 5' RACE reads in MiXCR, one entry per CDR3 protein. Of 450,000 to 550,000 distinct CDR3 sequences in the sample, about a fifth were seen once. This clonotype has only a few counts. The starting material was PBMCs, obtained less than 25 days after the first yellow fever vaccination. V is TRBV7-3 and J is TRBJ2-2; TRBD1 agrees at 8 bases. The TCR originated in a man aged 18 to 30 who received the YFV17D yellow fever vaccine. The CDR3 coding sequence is TGTGCCAGCAGCTCCAACATCGACAGGGGTCGAACCGGGGAGCTGTTTTTT. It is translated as CASSSNIDRGRTGELFF.